This TCR beta chain was recovered during a study of T cell responses to AZD1222 COVID-19 vaccine. Study-level results: Spike-specific TCR breadth and depth went up after people got two AZD1222 doses. Donors were largely white British and mainly female; clonal diversity was possibly underestimated.

Comments on this clone: Its matching antigen is unknown.

This CDR3 is 14 amino acids long. Repertoires were generated with immunoSEQ multiplex PCR, while TCRdb's copy carries only in-frame clones and drops some. The repertoire holds about 60,000 clones, over 60% seen once, with less than 4.5% in the top ten. Sequenced material: peripheral blood, taken 28 days after the second AZD1222 dose. The chain combines TRBV21-1 with TRBJ2-1. TRBV21-1 is a pseudogene. The receptor was derived from an adult who received the AZD1222 COVID-19 vaccine. CDR3: CASPRRSSYNEQFF. The CDR3 region has the DNA TGTGCCAGCCCTCGACGAAGCTCCTACAATGAGCAGTTCTTC.